A selection of T cell receptor beta chains follows, all from one sample in a study of blood T cell repertoires in COVID-19. Produced via immunoSEQ multiplex PCR; TCRdb's table is partial and in-frame only. The sample consists of around 63,000 clones, about 84% of them appearing once. Sequencing was performed on peripheral blood. These TCRs come from a man aged 55 to 69 with acute or convalescent COVID-19. Each CDR3 is given with its conserved first and last residue. The D gene is left open where the match is weak. Size tells how often a clone was seen (once, few, many) or the class of an expanded clone, and some rows leave it out.

j_call,clone_size,v_call,cdr3_length,d_call,cdr3_aa,cdr3_nt
TRBJ2-3,.,TRBV5-1,14,TRBD2,CASSTGTSEDTQYF,TGCGCCAGCAGCACCGGGACTAGTGAAGATACGCAGTATTTT
TRBJ2-5,.,TRBV5-4,14,TRBD1,CASSSSTGEETQYF,TGTGCCAGCAGCTCTAGCACAGGGGAAGAGACCCAGTACTTC
TRBJ1-4,.,TRBV5-1,15,.,CASSLEAGLNEKLFF,TGCGCCAGCAGCTTGGAGGCAGGGCTAAATGAAAAACTGTTTTTT
TRBJ2-2,.,TRBV6-4,15,.,CASSEGGLRTGELFF,TGTGCCAGCAGTGAAGGTGGACTTAGGACCGGGGAGCTGTTTTTT
TRBJ1-6,few,TRBV27,13,.,CASTLDRNSPLHF,TGTGCCAGCACTCTCGACAGGAATTCACCCCTCCACTTT
TRBJ1-3,few,TRBV7-6,14,.,CASSRGDPGNTIYF,TGTGCCAGCAGCCGGGGGGACCCTGGAAACACCATATATTTT
TRBJ1-5,.,TRBV6-6,14,.,CASSPRDNNQPQHF,TGTGCCAGCAGTCCCCGGGACAACAATCAGCCCCAGCATTTT
TRBJ2-7,.,TRBV5-1,14,TRBD1,CASSLQGANYEQYF,TGCGCCAGCAGCTTGCAGGGGGCTAACTACGAGCAGTACTTC
TRBJ2-7,.,TRBV3-1/TRBV3-2,14,.,CASSQASPGGEQYF,TGTGCCAGCAGCCAAGCTAGTCCCGGGGGAGAGCAGTACTTC
TRBJ1-1,medium-sized,TRBV6-5,14,.,CASSSGWGNTEAFF,TGTGCCAGCAGTTCAGGGTGGGGGAACACTGAAGCTTTCTTT
TRBJ1-5,once,TRBV28,14,.,CASSLTGRNQPQHF,TGTGCCAGCAGTCTGACAGGCCGCAATCAGCCCCAGCATTTT
TRBJ2-5,.,TRBV30,14,TRBD1,CAWRGRGLGKTQYF,TGTGCCTGGAGGGGCAGGGGGCTCGGAAAGACCCAGTACTTC
TRBJ2-1,.,TRBV7-9,15,TRBD1,CASSPMGPGGNEQFF,TGTGCCAGCAGCCCCATGGGGCCAGGGGGTAATGAGCAGTTCTTC
TRBJ1-6,.,TRBV19,18,.,CASSIGPRNFPLGSPLHF,TGTGCCAGTAGTATAGGGCCGCGCAATTTCCCGTTGGGCTCACCCCTCCACTTT
TRBJ2-1,.,TRBV10-3,17,.,CAIREIRRGAGYNEQFF,TGTGCCATCAGAGAAATTCGTCGGGGGGCGGGGTACAATGAGCAGTTCTTC
TRBJ1-1,.,TRBV6-5,13,.,CASRRSQNTEAFF,TGTGCCAGCAGGAGGAGCCAAAACACTGAAGCTTTCTTT
TRBJ2-7,.,TRBV11-1,15,.,CASSLGQSSRYEQYF,TGTGCCAGCAGCCTTGGACAGAGTTCCAGATACGAGCAGTACTTC
TRBJ2-1,.,TRBV6-6,16,TRBD2,CASSYSGSGGAYEQFF,TGTGCCAGCAGTTACTCGGGTAGCGGGGGGGCATATGAGCAGTTCTTC
TRBJ2-7,.,TRBV30,11,.,CAWSFRGEQYF,TGTGCCTGGAGCTTCCGGGGCGAGCAGTACTTC
TRBJ1-2,few,TRBV5-5,16,TRBD1,CASSLDGTASKTGYTF,TGTGCCAGCAGCTTGGACGGGACAGCATCGAAGACCGGCTACACCTTC
TRBJ2-4,.,TRBV19,15,.,CASNVGIVAKNIQYF,TGTGCCAGTAATGTCGGGATCGTAGCCAAAAACATTCAGTACTTC
TRBJ2-5,.,TRBV9,15,TRBD2,CASSVVAGVRETQYF,TGTGCCAGCAGCGTAGTGGCGGGGGTCCGGGAGACCCAGTACTTC
TRBJ1-2,.,TRBV5-1,17,.,CASSLEGRRVPIGGYTF,TGCGCCAGCAGCTTGGAGGGTCGGCGGGTCCCAATTGGGGGCTACACCTTC
TRBJ2-2,.,TRBV21-1,17,.,CASSKRGQGTNTGELFF,TGTGCCAGCAGCAAACGGGGACAGGGGACGAACACCGGGGAGCTGTTTTTT
TRBJ2-2,.,TRBV19,18,TRBD2,CASTPGLAGGRDTGELFF,TGTGCCAGTACCCCGGGACTAGCGGGGGGGCGGGACACCGGGGAGCTGTTTTTT
TRBJ2-1,.,TRBV7-8,13,.,CASSVRGYNEQFF,TGTGCCAGCAGCGTACGAGGATACAATGAGCAGTTCTTC
TRBJ1-5,.,TRBV5-6,14,.,CASSLGQTNQPQHF,TGTGCCAGCAGCTTGGGACAGACCAATCAGCCCCAGCATTTT
TRBJ1-1,.,TRBV6-5,14,TRBD1,CASSYSSGGKGAFF,TGTGCCAGCAGTTACTCCTCAGGGGGGAAGGGTGCTTTCTTT
TRBJ2-7,.,TRBV6-2/TRBV6-3,13,TRBD1,CASSYRGLYEQYF,TGTGCCAGCAGTTACAGGGGGCTCTACGAGCAGTACTTC
TRBJ1-1,.,TRBV7-3,14,.,CASSRGGGNAEAFF,TGTGCCAGCAGCAGGGGGGGAGGAAACGCTGAAGCTTTCTTT
TRBJ2-2,.,TRBV29-1,13,.,CSADGTSTGELFF,TGCAGCGCCGACGGGACATCCACCGGGGAGCTGTTTTTT
TRBJ2-2,.,TRBV24-1,15,.,CATSDPGLNTGELFF,TGTGCCACCAGTGACCCAGGCCTGAACACCGGGGAGCTGTTTTTT
TRBJ1-2,.,TRBV27,15,TRBD1,CASSPPDRNLYGYTF,TGTGCCAGCAGTCCCCCGGACAGGAATCTATATGGCTACACCTTC
TRBJ1-5,.,TRBV30,14,.,CAWSPGVSNQPQHF,TGTGCCTGGAGTCCAGGGGTTAGCAATCAGCCCCAGCATTTT
TRBJ2-7,.,TRBV6-5,14,TRBD2,CASRVAGPPYEQYF,TGTGCCAGCAGGGTAGCGGGGCCCCCCTACGAGCAGTACTTC
TRBJ2-3,.,TRBV19,15,TRBD1,CASIARNRGSDTQYF,TGTGCCAGTATCGCTAGGAACAGGGGATCAGATACGCAGTATTTT
TRBJ1-1,.,TRBV6-4,13,.,CASSARGNTEAFF,TGTGCCAGCAGTGCTCGGGGGAACACTGAAGCTTTCTTT
TRBJ2-7,.,TRBV19,15,TRBD1,CASSIVETGTHEQYF,TGTGCCAGTAGTATAGTCGAGACAGGGACCCACGAGCAGTACTTC
TRBJ2-1,few,TRBV11-2,16,.,CASSLTTGFVSNEQFF,TGTGCCAGCAGCTTAACTACAGGGTTCGTCTCCAATGAGCAGTTCTTC
TRBJ2-3,few,TRBV19,14,.,CASSVARPTDTQYF,TGTGCCAGTTCAGTTGCCCGCCCCACAGATACGCAGTATTTT
TRBJ1-2,.,TRBV30,14,TRBD1,CAGTGQGGYYGYTF,TGTGCCGGTACAGGACAGGGGGGTTACTATGGCTACACCTTC
TRBJ2-3,.,TRBV18,13,.,CASSPEKRDTQYF,TGTGCCAGCTCACCAGAAAAGAGGGATACGCAGTATTTT
TRBJ2-5,.,TRBV28,12,.,CASSGDQETQYF,TGTGCCTCTTCGGGGGACCAAGAGACCCAGTACTTC
TRBJ2-2,.,TRBV24-1,15,.,CATSTGEVSTGELFF,TGTGCCACCAGTACAGGCGAAGTGAGCACCGGGGAGCTGTTTTTT
TRBJ2-7,.,TRBV6-5,14,TRBD1,CASSWTGSSYEQYF,TGTGCCAGCAGTTGGACAGGTAGCTCCTACGAGCAGTACTTC
TRBJ2-5,.,TRBV7-3,13,.,CASSLYRQETQYF,TGTGCCAGCAGCTTATACAGGCAAGAGACCCAGTACTTC
TRBJ2-1,.,TRBV7-2,16,TRBD2,CASSRGLSGGSGEQFF,TGTGCCAGCAGCCGTGGGCTTAGCGGGGGGTCGGGTGAGCAGTTCTTC
TRBJ1-1,.,TRBV19,12,.,CASRQMNTEAFF,TGTGCCAGTAGACAGATGAACACTGAAGCTTTCTTT
TRBJ2-7,.,TRBV7-2,14,.,CASSLDEDTYEQYF,TGTGCCAGCAGCTTAGATGAGGATACCTACGAGCAGTACTTC
TRBJ1-1,.,TRBV20-1,10,.,CRRPGTEAFF,TGCAGGCGACCGGGGACTGAAGCTTTCTTT
TRBJ1-6,.,TRBV5-4,15,.,CASRPDSSYNSPLHF,TGTGCCAGCAGACCTGACAGCTCCTATAATTCACCCCTCCACTTT
TRBJ2-1,.,TRBV7-3,15,TRBD2,CASSSGLAGVNEQFF,TGTGCCAGCAGCTCCGGACTAGCGGGGGTCAATGAGCAGTTCTTC
TRBJ1-1,.,TRBV5-1,14,.,CASSIGTQNTEAFF,TGCGCCAGCAGCATCGGGACACAGAACACTGAAGCTTTCTTT
TRBJ2-1,.,TRBV7-2,17,TRBD2,CASSQLPTSGVYNEQFF,TGTGCCAGCAGCCAACTCCCAACTAGCGGGGTTTACAATGAGCAGTTCTTC
TRBJ2-7,.,TRBV3-1/TRBV3-2,13,.,CASSQDRSSVQYF,TGTGCCAGCAGCCAAGATCGGAGTTCGGTGCAGTACTTC
TRBJ2-2,few,TRBV6-2/TRBV6-3,17,TRBD2,CASSTVSGGADTGELFF,TGTGCCAGCAGTACGGTCAGCGGGGGGGCCGACACCGGGGAGCTGTTTTTT
TRBJ2-1,.,TRBV5-1,13,.,CASSFLPYNEQFF,TGCGCCAGCAGCTTCCTCCCCTACAATGAGCAGTTCTTC
TRBJ2-3,.,TRBV7-3,15,TRBD2,CASSTTSDGTDTQYF,TGTGCCAGCAGCACGACTAGCGACGGCACAGATACGCAGTATTTT
TRBJ1-1,.,TRBV19,14,.,CASSTRPGNTEAFF,TGTGCCAGTAGTACCCGCCCGGGAAACACTGAAGCTTTCTTT